This passage covers 31 T cell receptor beta chains from one sample sequenced in a study of blood T cell repertoires in COVID-19. TCRdb's table, derived via immunoSEQ multiplex PCR, lists solely in-frame clones and lacks some. The sample lists some 88,000 clones; around 75% were seen once. Sequences were obtained from peripheral blood. The receptors were sampled from a human donor in a cohort sampled during active COVID-19.

This clone was seen more than once but under ten times. The chain links TRBV9 to TRBJ2-7; D might be TRBD2 (6 bases). The CDR3 contains 13 residues. V was clipped by 4 bases and J by 3 bases, with 11 bases between them. Germline V gene lookup returns CDR1 SGDLS and CDR2 YYNGEE. CDR3 loop: CASSSGPFYEQYF. The CDR3 DNA is TGTGCCAGCAGCAGCGGGCCGTTCTACGAGCAGTACTTC.

The V and J genes are TRBV12-3 or TRBV12-4 and TRBJ1-1, with unresolved D. V dropped 8 bases and J dropped 3 bases, with 10 bases sitting between them. The CDR3 sequence is 12 residues long. CDR3 residues: CASGSGYTEAFF. The CDR3 coding sequence is TGTGCCAGCGGGTCGGGGTACACTGAAGCTTTCTTT.

J is TRBJ1-2 and V is TRBV3-1 (or the pseudogene TRBV3-2); D might be TRBD1 (6 bases). Germline V lookup: CDR1 LGHDT, CDR2 YNNKEL (reference sequence). Trimming left V 0 bases short and J 5 bases short, with 10 bases between. This CDR3 comprises 14 residues. For the CDR3, the DNA is TGTGCCAGCAGCCAAGACGGACAGCTATATGGCTACACCTTC. It yields the protein CASSQDGQLYGYTF.

In its sample, this clone was seen a few times. The chain is built from TRBV27 and TRBJ2-7, with D possibly being TRBD1 (6 bases). Trimming removed 3 bases at V and 3 bases at J, with 15 bases between. The CDR3 loop spans 15 amino acids. Germline V lookup: CDR1 MNHEY, CDR2 SMNVEV (reference sequence). This CDR3 is CASSLVGQRFYEQYF. DNA for the CDR3: TGTGCCAGCAGTTTGGTTGGACAGCGTTTCTACGAGCAGTACTTC.

In its sample, this clone was seen a few times. The chain employs TRBV28 and TRBJ2-7; D not certain. The CDR3 sequence is 13 residues long. Trimming took 1 base from V and 3 from J, leaving 7 bases between them. CDR1 is MDHEN and CDR2 is SYDVKM in the germline V gene. CDR3 nucleotides: TGTGCCAGCAGTTTATCTTCACTCTACGAGCAGTACTTC. Its protein product is CASSLSSLYEQYF.

The rearrangement joins TRBV7-9 to TRBJ2-1; 7 nucleotides agree with TRBD2. The trim removed 5 bases at V and 9 bases at J, leaving 7 bases unmatched. Germline CDR1 reads SEHNR; CDR2 reads FQNEAQ (reference sequence). This CDR3 is 13 amino acids long. The CDR3 here is CASSPGLEFEQFF. The CDR3 nucleotides are TGTGCCAGCAGCCCTGGACTAGAGTTTGAGCAGTTCTTC.

The chain links TRBV5-1 to TRBJ1-2, with D possibly being TRBD1 (6 bases). V was pared by 4 bases and J by 0 bases, with 10 bases between. Per germline, CDR1 SGHRS and CDR2 YFSETQ. The CDR3 has 14 amino acids. The CDR3 here is CASSPGQSNYGYTF. In DNA, the CDR3 is TGCGCCAGCAGCCCCGGACAGTCTAACTATGGCTACACCTTC.

This clone was observed a single time. The chain joins TRBV5-1 to TRBJ2-1, with 12 bases matching TRBD2. The V segment lost 4 bases and the J segment 7 bases; nucleotides outside the gene matches: 6. Germline CDR1 and CDR2: SGHRS and YFSETQ. The CDR3 spans 15 residues. The CDR3 DNA reads TGCGCCAGCAGCCTTCTAGCGGGAGGGCCGAATGAGCAGTTCTTC. Protein product: CASSLLAGGPNEQFF. The full variable domain, in which reference TRBV5-1 and TRBJ2-1 provide the parts outside the CDR3, is KAGVTQTPRYLIKTRGQQVTLSCSPISGHRSVSWYQQTPGQGLQFLFEYFSETQRNKGNFPGRFSGRQFSNSRSEMNVSTLELGDSALYLCASSLLAGGPNEQFFGPGTRLTVL.

A single count supports this clone. V and J are TRBV20-1 and TRBJ2-5; no clear D. The CDR3 is made up of 11 amino acids. Trimming took 7 bases from V and 1 from J, leaving 7 bases between them. Germline V lookup: CDR1 DFQATT, CDR2 SNEGSKA (reference sequence). The CDR3 sequence: CSVMAQETQYF. CDR3 in DNA: TGCAGTGTCATGGCCCAAGAGACCCAGTACTTC.

The V call is TRBV7-9, the J call TRBJ2-1; D possibly corresponds to TRBD2 (5 bases). This CDR3 region has 11 residues. Germline CDR1 and CDR2: SEHNR and FQNEAQ (reference sequence). Trimming removed 0 bases at V and 13 bases at J, with 7 bases between. As DNA, the CDR3 is TGTGCCAGCAGCTTAGCACTAGACCAGTTCTTC. Translating gives CASSLALDQFF.

This clone was seen only once. V gene TRBV14 combines with J gene TRBJ2-7; 7 positions match TRBD1. Germline CDR1 SGHDN, CDR2 FVKESK. Trimming took 2 bases from V and 1 from J; bases not matched to a gene: 8. This CDR3 is 16 amino acids long. CDR3 coding DNA: TGTGCCAGCAGCCAATTAGGCGCAGGGGGTTCCTACGAGCAGTACTTC. It codes for CASSQLGAGGSYEQYF.

This clone was seen more than once but under ten times. This chain uses TRBV25-1 with TRBJ2-7, with D perhaps matching TRBD1 (5 bases). From germline, CDR1 is MGHDK and CDR2 SYGVNS. The V and J ends lost 8 bases and 1 base respectively, with 18 bases between them. The CDR3 totals 15 residues. The CDR3 bases are TGTGCCAGCCTTGGGGCAAACCAGAGGTCCTACGAGCAGTACTTC. As protein: CASLGANQRSYEQYF.

In regard to this clone: This sample includes further DNA sequences coding for the same CDR3. The V call is TRBV3-1 (or the pseudogene TRBV3-2), the J call TRBJ1-1, with D hard to call. This CDR3 contains 13 residues. CDR1 and CDR2 from the germline V gene are LGHDT and YNNKEL (reference sequence). Trimming cost V 1 base and J 2 bases, with 5 bases left between them. The CDR3 loop reads CASSQVGNTEAFF. DNA for the CDR3: TGTGCCAGCAGCCAAGTCGGTAACACTGAAGCTTTCTTT.

This clone was seen just once. The chain recombines TRBV28 with TRBJ2-7, with a possible D match to TRBD2 (6 bases). V lost 5 bases and J lost 7, with 18 bases in between. The CDR3 spans 14 residues. Germline V gene lookup returns CDR1 MDHEN and CDR2 SYDVKM. In nucleotides, the CDR3 is TGTGCCAGCAGTAGCCTAACACTAGCAATGGAGCAGTACTTC. It translates to CASSSLTLAMEQYF.

This chain links TRBV3-1 (or the pseudogene TRBV3-2) with TRBJ2-5; 7 bases match TRBD1. Germline V lookup: CDR1 LGHDT, CDR2 YNNKEL (reference sequence). V lost 4 bases and J lost 6; bases outside the gene matches: 8. This CDR3 contains 14 residues. DNA of the CDR3: TGTGCCAGCAGCCTACCACAGGGGTGGAAGACCCAGTACTTC. It is translated as CASSLPQGWKTQYF.

The chain employs TRBV7-2 and TRBJ2-1, with 8 bases that match TRBD2. The CDR3 loop spans 15 amino acids. Germline assignment: CDR1 SGHTA and CDR2 FQGNSA. V shed 3 bases, J shed 9 bases, and the junction held 10 bases outside the gene matches. As DNA, the CDR3 is TGTGCCAGCAGCTTCTACAGCGGGAGAGGTGGTGAGCAGTTCTTC. Translated, it gives CASSFYSGRGGEQFF.

The CDR3, as DNA: TGTGCCAGCAGTTCGTGGACAGGCGGCTCCTACGAGCAGTACTTC. This sequence encodes CASSSWTGGSYEQYF. This rearrangement joins TRBV27 to TRBJ2-7; TRBD1 agrees at 7 bases. Germline CDR1 is MNHEY and CDR2 is SMNVEV (reference sequence). Losses at the gene ends were 4 bases for V and 0 bases for J; bases not matched to a gene: 6. This CDR3 region has 15 residues.

The chain combines TRBV25-1 with TRBJ2-5; possible D gene TRBD2, 6 bases. Germline V gene data show CDR1 as MGHDK and CDR2 as SYGVNS. V was shortened by 4 bases and J by 4 bases, with 7 bases between the two germline ends. The CDR3 spans 12 residues. CDR3 loop: CASSGTTETQYF. For the CDR3, the DNA is TGTGCCAGCAGTGGGACTACAGAGACCCAGTACTTC.

The rearrangement links TRBV14 to TRBJ2-2; weak D call: TRBD1 (6 bases). The length of the CDR3 is 15 residues. Trimming stripped 4 bases from V and 1 base from J, with 10 bases between. CDR1 is SGHDN and CDR2 is FVKESK in the germline V gene. CDR3 nucleotides: TGTGCCAGCAGCCCGACGACAGGGAACACCGGGGAGCTGTTTTTT. The encoded protein is CASSPTTGNTGELFF.

DNA for the CDR3: TGTGCCAGCAGTGAAAAGCCGGGACTCCTTGCCTGGGACTATGGCTACACCTTC. Protein sequence: CASSEKPGLLAWDYGYTF. This chain joins TRBV6-1 and TRBJ1-2; maybe TRBD1 (5 bases). The CDR3 has 18 residues. The germline V gene encodes CDR1 MNHNS and CDR2 SASEGT. The V end was cut by 2 bases, the J end by 3 bases, with 22 bases between.

This clone came up a few times. The chain employs TRBV19 and TRBJ2-1; 14 bases align to TRBD2. After removal of 5 bases from V and 4 bases from J, the junction contained 10 bases not matched to a gene. Germline V gives CDR1 LNHDA, CDR2 SQIVND (reference sequence). The CDR3 length is 18 residues. The chain's CDR3 is CASSPRLAGGPRYNEQFF. CDR3 DNA sequence: TGTGCCAGTAGTCCAAGACTAGCGGGAGGGCCTCGGTACAATGAGCAGTTCTTC.

This CDR3 is CASSYGASGTLYNEQFF. Here the CDR3 DNA reads TGTGCCAGCAGTTATGGGGCTAGCGGGACCCTCTACAATGAGCAGTTCTTC. The chain carries TRBV6-2 or TRBV6-3 and TRBJ2-1; 9 nucleotides agree with TRBD2. The V and J ends lost 3 bases and 3 bases, in that order; junction bases with no gene match: 9. CDR1 MNHEY and CDR2 SVGEGT come from the germline V gene. The CDR3 loop spans 17 amino acids.

This clone has just one count. V and J are TRBV11-3 and TRBJ2-1, with D possibly TRBD2 on 6 matching bases. This CDR3 region has 13 residues. V shed 0 bases and J shed 9 bases, with 9 bases lying between them. The germline V gene encodes CDR1 SGHNT and CDR2 YENEEA. Here the CDR3 DNA reads TGTGCCAGCAGCTTAGATCGAGCGGGTGAGCAGTTCTTC. It is translated as CASSLDRAGEQFF.

CDR3 nucleotides: TGTGCCAGCAGTTTAAGTCCAGCGGATACGCAGTATTTT. Translating it yields CASSLSPADTQYF. The rearrangement joins TRBV27 to TRBJ2-3; D is unclear. The CDR3 consists of 13 residues. V was trimmed by 2 bases and J by 6 bases, leaving 9 bases between them. Germline V gene lookup returns CDR1 MNHEY and CDR2 SMNVEV (reference sequence).

This rearrangement joins TRBV27 to TRBJ2-7; TRBD1 matches at 8 bases. Germline CDR1 and CDR2: MNHEY and SMNVEV (reference sequence). The V and J ends lost 5 bases and 5 bases, in that order; junction bases with no gene match: 11. CDR3 length: 15 residues. This CDR3 is CASSPPGQVNHEQYF. CDR3 DNA: TGTGCCAGCAGTCCCCCGGGACAGGTTAACCACGAGCAGTACTTC.

This chain connects TRBV3-1 (or the pseudogene TRBV3-2) to TRBJ2-7, with D possibly being TRBD2 (5 bases). Per the germline V gene, CDR1 is LGHDT and CDR2 is YNNKEL (reference sequence). The CDR3 consists of 14 residues. The germline V and J ends were trimmed by 3 bases and 2 bases, with 11 bases remaining between them. CDR3 in DNA: TGTGCCAGCAGCCACCGGACTCCTACCTACGAGCAGTACTTC. Amino acid sequence: CASSHRTPTYEQYF.

The rearrangement uses TRBV6-1 and TRBJ1-3; D not certain. Trimming took off 3 bases at V and 0 bases at J, with 3 bases between the two ends. This CDR3 contains 13 residues. Germline V gene lookup returns CDR1 MNHNS and CDR2 SASEGT. This chain's CDR3 is CASSDNSGNTIYF. The CDR3, as DNA: TGTGCCAGCAGTGATAACTCTGGAAACACCATATATTTT.

V usage is TRBV5-1 and J usage is TRBJ2-1; D is possibly TRBD1 (6 bases). V lost 3 bases and J 8 bases, leaving 15 bases between the germline ends. The CDR3 runs 14 residues. Germline values: CDR1 SGHRS, CDR2 YFSETQ. CDR3 nucleotides: TGCGCCAGCAGCTGGGGGCTAGTATCCGATGAGCAGTTCTTC. It translates to CASSWGLVSDEQFF. The full variable domain, its missing parts supplied by reference TRBV5-1 and TRBJ2-1, is KAGVTQTPRYLIKTRGQQVTLSCSPISGHRSVSWYQQTPGQGLQFLFEYFSETQRNKGNFPGRFSGRQFSNSRSEMNVSTLELGDSALYLCASSWGLVSDEQFFGPGTRLTVL.

This chain connects TRBV2 to TRBJ2-5; D is ambiguous. Deletions cut 0 bases from V and 1 base from J, with 6 bases between. CDR1 and CDR2 from the germline V gene are SNHLY and FYNNEI. This CDR3 has 14 residues. The CDR3: CASSEAASQETQYF. In nucleotides, the CDR3 is TGTGCCAGCAGTGAAGCAGCTAGCCAAGAGACCCAGTACTTC.

The chain joins TRBV2 to TRBJ2-5; 8 bases fit TRBD2. Germline V gives CDR1 SNHLY, CDR2 FYNNEI. CDR3 length equals 15 residues. With V trimmed by 8 bases and J by 5 bases, 13 bases remained unmatched. The CDR3 sequence: CASFLARAGGETQYF. The CDR3 DNA is TGTGCCAGCTTCCTGGCGAGGGCGGGAGGCGAGACCCAGTACTTC.

This clone was observed a single time. V gene TRBV9 combines with J gene TRBJ2-3; 8 positions match TRBD2. V dropped 1 base and J dropped 1; count of bases not matched to a gene: 8. This CDR3 is 17 amino acids long. Germline values: CDR1 SGDLS, CDR2 YYNGEE. CDR3 in DNA: TGTGCCAGCAGCGTAACCTTATCGGGGGGGGGCACAGATACGCAGTATTTT. This translates into CASSVTLSGGGTDTQYF.